These T cell receptor beta chains were read from a single sample in a study of blood T cells in healthy people across ages. One entry per CDR3 protein, called by TCRdb with MiXCR from the 5' RACE reads. The data contain 600,000 or so distinct CDR3 sequences, about 30% of them singletons. Sequences were obtained from blood. Source of these receptors: an elderly woman in good health. Both conserved end residues are part of each CDR3. D genes are given only for firm matches. Where a row states a size, it is once, few, many or the class of an expanded clone; other rows omit it.

clone size	D gene	V gene	J gene	CDR3 protein	CDR3 DNA
-	-	TRBV9	TRBJ1-5	CASSEAPFYGAPQHF	TGTGCCAGCAGCGAAGCCCCATTTTATGGAGCGCCCCAGCATTTT
-	-	TRBV7-3	TRBJ2-1	CASSPGPHAYNEQFF	TGTGCCAGCAGCCCAGGCCCCCACGCGTACAATGAGCAGTTCTTC
many	-	TRBV4-1	TRBJ1-5	CASSQGLGNQPQHF	TGCGCCAGCAGCCAAGGTCTGGGTAATCAGCCCCAGCATTTT
once	TRBD1	TRBV20-1	TRBJ2-5	CSARPRTGRSETQYF	TGCAGTGCTAGACCGAGGACAGGGCGTTCAGAGACCCAGTACTTC
-	-	TRBV27	TRBJ2-6	CASSPRISRTAGANVLTF	TGTGCCAGCAGTCCCCGAATCTCCCGGACAGCTGGGGCCAACGTCCTGACTTTC
-	TRBD1	TRBV7-2	TRBJ2-1	CASSYQGADEQFF	TGTGCCAGCAGTTATCAGGGGGCGGATGAGCAGTTCTTC
many	-	TRBV7-2	TRBJ2-1	CASSLRQSYNEQFF	TGTGCCAGCAGCTTACGGCAGTCTTACAATGAGCAGTTCTTC
many	-	TRBV6-2/TRBV6-3	TRBJ1-1	CASSYSTSRQNTEAFF	TGTGCCAGCAGTTACTCGACATCCAGACAGAACACTGAAGCTTTCTTT
many	-	TRBV9	TRBJ2-6	CASSASLANVLTF	TGTGCCAGCAGCGCTTCGTTAGCCAACGTCCTGACTTTC
-	-	TRBV27	TRBJ2-1	CASSLSPFSGGRETQFF	TGTGCCAGCAGTTTATCACCCTTTTCCGGGGGGCGGGAGACCCAGTTCTTC
few	-	TRBV2	TRBJ1-2	CASSTGESYGYTF	TGTGCCAGCAGTACGGGGGAAAGCTATGGCTACACCTTC
many	-	TRBV10-3	TRBJ2-2	CAISVIAGELFF	TGTGCCATCAGTGTCATAGCCGGGGAGCTGTTTTTT
once	-	TRBV10-2	TRBJ1-2	CAGGGGASYGYTF	TGCGCCGGAGGGGGGGGCGCAAGCTATGGCTACACCTTC
many	TRBD1	TRBV28	TRBJ2-3	CASSVTGTGLSDTQYF	TGTGCCAGCAGTGTTACCGGGACAGGGCTTTCGGATACGCAGTATTTT